Here is one T cell receptor beta chain with its context. Its antigen remains unidentified. Primers included in the PCR were 60 Vbeta and 13 Jbeta primers. Measured with immunoSEQ multiplex PCR; TCRdb has only the in-frame clones, and not every one. The data contain over 150,000 clones, approximately 80% of them seen just once; the ten biggest clones take up 3.5% to 5%. This specimen comes from a study of cytomegalovirus exposure and HLA in healthy donors. Study-level points and caveats: Sequence variants that were highly shared formed a cluster that was likely a sequencing artifact. The only immune exposure information that was available was CMV serostatus.

Sample: PBMCs. The source of this sequence is a man aged 35 to 55 in good health and CMV-seronegative.

CDR3 sequence reads: CASPGRAGSGNTIYF. CDR3 DNA: TGTGCCAGCCCCGGCAGGGCAGGATCTGGAAACACCATATATTTT. This chain links TRBV2 with TRBJ1-3; possible D gene TRBD1, 5 bases. The CDR3 is 15 residues long. Deletions cut 8 bases from V and 1 base from J, with 15 bases between. Germline V lookup: CDR1 SNHLY, CDR2 FYNNEI.